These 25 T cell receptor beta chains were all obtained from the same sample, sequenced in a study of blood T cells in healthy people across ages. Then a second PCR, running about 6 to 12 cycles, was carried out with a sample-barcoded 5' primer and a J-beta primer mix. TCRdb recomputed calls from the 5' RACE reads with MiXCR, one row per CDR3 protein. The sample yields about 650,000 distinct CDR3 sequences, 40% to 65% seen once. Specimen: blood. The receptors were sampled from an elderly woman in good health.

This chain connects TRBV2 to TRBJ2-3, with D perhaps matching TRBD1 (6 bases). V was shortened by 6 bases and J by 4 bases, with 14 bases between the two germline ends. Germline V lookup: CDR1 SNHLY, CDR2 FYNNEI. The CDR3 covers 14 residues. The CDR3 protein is CASRAQQGADTQYF. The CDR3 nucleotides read TGTGCCAGCAGAGCCCAACAGGGTGCAGATACGCAGTATTTT. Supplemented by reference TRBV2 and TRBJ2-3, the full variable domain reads EPEVTQTPSHQVTQMGQEVILRCVPISNHLYFYWYRQILGQKVEFLVSFYNNEISEKSEIFDDQFSVERPDGSNFTLKIRSTKLEDSAMYFCASRAQQGADTQYFGPGTRLTVL.

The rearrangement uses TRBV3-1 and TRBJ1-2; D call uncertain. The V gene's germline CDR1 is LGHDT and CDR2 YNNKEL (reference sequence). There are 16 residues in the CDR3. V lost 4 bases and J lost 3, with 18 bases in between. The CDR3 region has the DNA TGTGCCAGCAGCCCTAGAGTGCGAGAACGAGACTATGGCTACACCTTC. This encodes CASSPRVRERDYGYTF. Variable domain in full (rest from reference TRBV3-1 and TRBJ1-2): DTAVSQTPKYLVTQMGNDKSIKCEQNLGHDTMYWYKQDSKKFLKIMFSYNNKELIINETVPNRFSPKSPDKAHLNLHINSLELGDSAVYFCASSPRVRERDYGYTFGSGTRLTVV.

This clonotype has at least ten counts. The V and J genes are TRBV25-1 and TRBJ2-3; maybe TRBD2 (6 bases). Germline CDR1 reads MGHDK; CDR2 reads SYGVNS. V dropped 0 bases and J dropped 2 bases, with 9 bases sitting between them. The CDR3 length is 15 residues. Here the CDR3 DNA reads TGTGCCAGCAGTGAATATGGGGGGTACACAGATACGCAGTATTTT. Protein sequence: CASSEYGGYTDTQYF. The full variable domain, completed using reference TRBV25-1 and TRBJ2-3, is EADIYQTPRYLVIGTGKKITLECSQTMGHDKMYWYQQDPGMELHLIHYSYGVNSTEKGDLSSESTVSRIRTEHFPLTLESARPSHTSQYLCASSEYGGYTDTQYFGPGTRLTVL.

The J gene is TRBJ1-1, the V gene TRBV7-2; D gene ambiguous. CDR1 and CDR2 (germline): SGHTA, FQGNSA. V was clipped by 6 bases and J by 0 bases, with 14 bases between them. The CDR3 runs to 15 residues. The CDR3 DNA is TGTGCCAGCAGTCCCCCCTGGACCTTGAACACTGAAGCTTTCTTT. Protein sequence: CASSPPWTLNTEAFF.

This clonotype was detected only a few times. CDR3 in amino acids: CASSLAKWEADTDTQYF. CDR3 DNA sequence: TGCGCCAGCAGCTTGGCCAAGTGGGAGGCGGACACAGATACGCAGTATTTT. The chain recombines TRBV5-1 with TRBJ2-3; the D gene is possibly TRBD2 (6 bases). Germline V gene data show CDR1 as SGHRS and CDR2 as YFSETQ. The CDR3 contains 17 residues. Trimming left V 0 bases short and J 2 bases short, with 16 bases between.

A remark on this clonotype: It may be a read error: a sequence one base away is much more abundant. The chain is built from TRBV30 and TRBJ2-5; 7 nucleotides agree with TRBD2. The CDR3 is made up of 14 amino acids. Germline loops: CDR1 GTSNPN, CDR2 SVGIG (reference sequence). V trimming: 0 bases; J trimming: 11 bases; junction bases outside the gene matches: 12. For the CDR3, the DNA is TGTGCCTGGAGTGTGAGGCTAGCGGACAATGAGCAGTACTTC. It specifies CAWSVRLADNEQYF.

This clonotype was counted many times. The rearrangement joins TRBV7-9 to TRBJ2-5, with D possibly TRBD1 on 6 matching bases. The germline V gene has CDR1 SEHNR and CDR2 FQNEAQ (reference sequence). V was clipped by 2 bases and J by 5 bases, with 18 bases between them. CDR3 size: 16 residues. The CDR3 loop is CASSLPLTGGSETQYF. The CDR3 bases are TGTGCCAGCAGCTTACCTTTGACAGGCGGTTCGGAGACCCAGTACTTC.

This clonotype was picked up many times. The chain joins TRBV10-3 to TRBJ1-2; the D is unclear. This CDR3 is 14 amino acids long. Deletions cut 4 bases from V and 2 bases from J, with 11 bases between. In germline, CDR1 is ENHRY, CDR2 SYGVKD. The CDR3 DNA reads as TGTGCCATCAGTGGTCATGAGGGCAACTATGGCTACACCTTC. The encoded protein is CAISGHEGNYGYTF.

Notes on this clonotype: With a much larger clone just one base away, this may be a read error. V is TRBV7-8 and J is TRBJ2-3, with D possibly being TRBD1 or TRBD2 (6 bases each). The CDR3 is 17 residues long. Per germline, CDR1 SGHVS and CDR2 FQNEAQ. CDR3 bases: TGTGCCAGCAGCTTAGCGGGGGGCCCCCTTAGCACAGAGACGCAGTATTTT. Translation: CASSLAGGPLSTETQYF.

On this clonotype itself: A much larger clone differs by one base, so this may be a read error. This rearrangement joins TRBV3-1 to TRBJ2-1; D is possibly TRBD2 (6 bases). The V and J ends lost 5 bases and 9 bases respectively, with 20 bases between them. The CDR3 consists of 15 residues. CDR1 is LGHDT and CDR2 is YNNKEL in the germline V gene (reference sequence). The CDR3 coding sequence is TGTGCCAGCAGCTACAGTCGCCCGGGGGTGTCTGAGCAGTTCTTC. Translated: CASSYSRPGVSEQFF.

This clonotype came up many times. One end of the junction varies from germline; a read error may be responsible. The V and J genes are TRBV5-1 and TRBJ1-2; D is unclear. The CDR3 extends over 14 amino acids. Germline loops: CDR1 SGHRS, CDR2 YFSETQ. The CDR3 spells CASSLATARYGCTF. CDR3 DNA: TGCGCCAGCAGCTTGGCCACAGCCCGCTATGGCTGCACCTTC. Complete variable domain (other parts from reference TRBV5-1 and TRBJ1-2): KAGVTQTPRYLIKTRGQQVTLSCSPISGHRSVSWYQQTPGQGLQFLFEYFSETQRNKGNFPGRFSGRQFSNSRSEMNVSTLELGDSALYLCASSLATARYGCTFGSGTRLTVV.

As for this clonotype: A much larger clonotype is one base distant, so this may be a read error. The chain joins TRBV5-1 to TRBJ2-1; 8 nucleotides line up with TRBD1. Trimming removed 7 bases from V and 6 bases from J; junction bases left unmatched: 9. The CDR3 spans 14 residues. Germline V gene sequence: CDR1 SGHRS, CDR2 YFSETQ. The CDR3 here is CASRVGQVLNEQFF. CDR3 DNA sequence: TGCGCCAGCCGCGTGGGACAGGTCCTCAATGAGCAGTTCTTC.

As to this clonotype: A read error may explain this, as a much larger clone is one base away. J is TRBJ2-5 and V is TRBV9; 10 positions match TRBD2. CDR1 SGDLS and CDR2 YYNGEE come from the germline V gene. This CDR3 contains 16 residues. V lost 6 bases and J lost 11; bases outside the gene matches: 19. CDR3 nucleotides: TGTGCCAGCACCCTCTCCGCTAGCGGGGGCCCCAATGAGCAGTACTTC. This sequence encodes CASTLSASGGPNEQYF. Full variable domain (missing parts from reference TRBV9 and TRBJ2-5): DSGVTQTPKHLITATGQRVTLRCSPRSGDLSVYWYQQSLDQGLQFLIQYYNGEERAKGNILERFSAQQFPDLHSELNLSSLELGDSALYFCASTLSASGGPNEQYFGPGTRLLVL.

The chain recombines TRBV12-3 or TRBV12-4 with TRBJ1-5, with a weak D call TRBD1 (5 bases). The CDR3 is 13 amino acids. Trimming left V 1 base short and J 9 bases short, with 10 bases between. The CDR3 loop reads CASSLDEGRPQHF. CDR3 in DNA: TGTGCCAGCAGTTTAGACGAGGGGCGGCCCCAGCATTTT.

In DNA form, the CDR3 reads TGTGCCAGCAGCCAAGGATCTAGCGGTAGCACAGATACGCAGTATTTT. Translated, it gives CASSQGSSGSTDTQYF. This rearrangement joins TRBV4-2 to TRBJ2-3, with 7 bases fitting TRBD2. The germline V gene has CDR1 LGHNA and CDR2 YNFKEQ. The CDR3 length is 16 residues. J was trimmed by 0 bases and V by 1 base; bases with no gene match: 4.

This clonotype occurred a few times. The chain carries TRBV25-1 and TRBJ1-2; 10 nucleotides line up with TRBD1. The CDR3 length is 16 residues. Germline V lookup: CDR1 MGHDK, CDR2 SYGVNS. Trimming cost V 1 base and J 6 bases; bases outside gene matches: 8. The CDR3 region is CASSESDRGPNNGYTF. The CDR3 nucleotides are TGTGCCAGCAGTGAATCAGACAGGGGGCCCAATAATGGCTACACCTTC.

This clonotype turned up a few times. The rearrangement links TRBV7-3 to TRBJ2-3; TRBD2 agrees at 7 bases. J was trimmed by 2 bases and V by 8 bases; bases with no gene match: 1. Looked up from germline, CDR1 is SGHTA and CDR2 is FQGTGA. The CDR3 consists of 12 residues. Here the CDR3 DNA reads TGTGCCAGCGCGGGGGACACAGATACGCAGTATTTT. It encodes CASAGDTDTQYF.

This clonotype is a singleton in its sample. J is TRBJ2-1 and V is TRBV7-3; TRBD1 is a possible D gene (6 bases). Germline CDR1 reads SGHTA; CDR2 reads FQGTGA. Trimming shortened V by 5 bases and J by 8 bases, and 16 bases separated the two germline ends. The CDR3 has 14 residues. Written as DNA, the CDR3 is TGTGCCAGCAGCCCTCAACAGGGTCCGGATGAGCAGTTCTTC. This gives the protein CASSPQQGPDEQFF. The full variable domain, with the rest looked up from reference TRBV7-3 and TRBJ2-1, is GAGVSQTPSNKVTEKGKYVELRCDPISGHTALYWYRQSLGQGPEFLIYFQGTGAADDSGLPNDRFFAVRPEGSVSTLKIQRTERGDSAVYLCASSPQQGPDEQFFGPGTRLTVL.

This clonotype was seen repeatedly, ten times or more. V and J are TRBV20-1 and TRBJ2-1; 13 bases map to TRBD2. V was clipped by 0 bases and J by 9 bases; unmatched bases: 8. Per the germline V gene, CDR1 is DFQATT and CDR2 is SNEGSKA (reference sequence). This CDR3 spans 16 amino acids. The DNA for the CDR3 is TGCAGTGCTAGAGATGTAGGACTAGCGGGAGTCGGTGAGCAGTTCTTC. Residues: CSARDVGLAGVGEQFF.

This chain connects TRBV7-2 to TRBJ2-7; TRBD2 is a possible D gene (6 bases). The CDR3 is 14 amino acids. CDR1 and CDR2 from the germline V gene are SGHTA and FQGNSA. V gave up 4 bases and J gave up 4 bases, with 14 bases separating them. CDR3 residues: CASSSPGGPYEQYF. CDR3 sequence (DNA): TGTGCCAGCAGCTCCCCCGGGGGACCTTACGAGCAGTACTTC.

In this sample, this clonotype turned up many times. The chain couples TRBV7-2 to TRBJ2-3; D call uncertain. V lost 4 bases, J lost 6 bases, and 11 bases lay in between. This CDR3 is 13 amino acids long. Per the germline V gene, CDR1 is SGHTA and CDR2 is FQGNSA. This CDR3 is CASSSYTVDTQYF. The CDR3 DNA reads TGTGCCAGCAGCTCATATACAGTGGATACGCAGTATTTT.

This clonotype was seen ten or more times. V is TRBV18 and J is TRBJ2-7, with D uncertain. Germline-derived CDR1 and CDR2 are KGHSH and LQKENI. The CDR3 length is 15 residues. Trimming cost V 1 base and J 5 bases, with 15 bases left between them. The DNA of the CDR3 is TGTGCCAGCTCACCACAAGAGATTCTGGTTGACGAGCAGTACTTC. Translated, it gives CASSPQEILVDEQYF.

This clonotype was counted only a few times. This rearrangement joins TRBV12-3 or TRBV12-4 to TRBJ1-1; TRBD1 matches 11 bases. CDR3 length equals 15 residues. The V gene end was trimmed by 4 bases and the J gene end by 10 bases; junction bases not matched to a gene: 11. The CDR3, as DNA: TGTGCCAGCAGTTCACAGGGACAGGGGGGATTCGGAGCTTTCTTT. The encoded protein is CASSSQGQGGFGAFF.

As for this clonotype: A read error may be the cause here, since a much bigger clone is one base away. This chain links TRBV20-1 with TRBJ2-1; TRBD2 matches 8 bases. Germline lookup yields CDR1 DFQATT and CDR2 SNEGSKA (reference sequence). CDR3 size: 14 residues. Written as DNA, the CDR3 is TGCGGTGCTAGAAATAGCGGGACAAACAATGAGCAGTTCTTC. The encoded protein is CGARNSGTNNEQFF.

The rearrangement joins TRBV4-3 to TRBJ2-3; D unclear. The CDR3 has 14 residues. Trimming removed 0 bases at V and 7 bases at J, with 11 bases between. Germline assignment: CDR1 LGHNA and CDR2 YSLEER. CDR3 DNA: TGCGCCAGCAGCCAAGATGAAGGGATTAATACGCAGTATTTT. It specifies CASSQDEGINTQYF.